This paragraph covers one T cell receptor beta chain sequence. This clonotype has only one observation. Its antigen is unknown. A much bigger clone sits one base away, suggesting this may be a read error. Libraries were constructed by 5' RACE. The sequencer listed for this sample is Illumina HiSeq 2500. The second PCR ran for roughly 7 to 12 cycles and used a J-beta primer mix along with a sample-barcoded 5' primer. A unique molecular identifier was introduced onto each TCR beta cDNA molecule by a template-switch 5' adaptor carrying 12 random nucleotides. Each sample yielded at least 2.5 million CDR3-containing paired-end reads. First-strand cDNA synthesis was performed from all RNA using the Mint cDNA synthesis kit, with priming by a TRBC-specific oligonucleotide. After uracil-DNA glycosylase treatment, a first 18-cycle PCR used universal primers M1SS and BC2_uni_R on all cDNA. The study's own analysis went as follows. Normalization of each sample was performed by random selection of 1 million high-quality reads, each carrying a distinct molecular identifier. Reads sharing molecular identifiers were discarded rather than binned into consensus sequences. CDR3 identification, clonotype clustering and error correction used MiTCR with a Q25 quality threshold and the strictest error-elimination algorithm. A nonparametric unseen species model with Euler transformation was used to estimate lower-bound total TCR beta diversity. TCRdb cleaned the public reads at Q25 with fastp, built clones with MiXCR and kept in-frame beta chains. Entries are consolidated by CDR3 protein sequence, retaining the most common genes and DNA. Here the V and J calls rest on TCRdb's processing, not on the authors' analysis. The sample table records hundreds of thousands of distinct CDR3 sequences; less than 80% of these occur just once. 25% to 30% of the sample belongs to the ten largest clones.

The data originate from a study of blood T cells in healthy people across ages (dated by TCRdb to the mid-2010s). Turning to the overall study: In model experiments, roughly one uniquely barcoded TCR beta cDNA molecule per two T cells was captured by template switching. To track age-related changes in TCR beta repertoire diversity, the study relied on deep sequencing normalized with unique cDNA molecular identifiers. The donors were split into four age groups: young (average about 15 years), middle-aged (about 40), aged (approximately 60) and long-lived (about 82). To avoid experimental bias, donors of different ages were randomly spread across the sequencing lanes. Two additional independent replicas of 1 million unique cDNA reads from the same blood draw were analyzed for two donors (one aged 18 to 30 and one aged 80 or older).

Paper-wide results and their limitations: Observed TCR beta diversity per million T cells fell roughly linearly with age, and a significant reduction was already apparent by age roughly 41. Compared with the aged group, the long-lived group had more naive CD4+ T cells, fewer expanded clones and increased TCR diversity, a pattern suggesting age selection. Bulk unsorted PBMC profiling prevented conclusive comparison of naive and antigen-experienced compartments. A strong correlation was found between observed TCR beta diversity and the percentage of naive T cells measured by flow cytometry. Donor CMV infection status was unknown, potentially confounding age-related changes in expanded clonotypes. Total diversity estimates from one million sequenced T cells were considered lower bounds and underestimates.

The CDR3, from cysteine to phenylalanine, totals 14 residues. Solely the CDR3 DNA is kept, with 42 bases framed from the first base. The germline V gene sets CDR1 to ENHRY and CDR2 to SYGVKD. Trimming costs V 4 bases and J 0 bases, and their ends lie 7 bases apart. The donors were 40 or so Caucasian individuals from Russia, aged 6 to 90 years, who were systemically healthy. Each donor gave about 10 milliliters of peripheral blood, drawn into EDTA-treated Vacutainer tubes. Ficoll-Paque density-gradient centrifugation was used to isolate PBMCs, with at least 7 million obtained per sample. Total RNA, at least 6 micrograms per sample, was extracted from PBMCs with Trizol reagent. For every donor, flow cytometry on a PBMC aliquot measured the percentage of naive CD45RAhigh/CD27high T cells.

The sample was blood. The chain is made from TRBV10-3 and TRBJ1-5, with TRBD1 as a weak D call on 5 bases. This clonotype originated in a man aged 25-45 years in good health. The CDR3 protein: CAISATDSNQPQHF. The bases read TGTGCCATCAGTGCGACAGATAGCAATCAGCCCCAGCATTTT.